This T cell receptor (beta chain) was identified in a study of T cell responses to AZD1222 COVID-19 vaccine. V lost 2 bases to trimming and J lost 7 bases, with 14 bases between them. Germline V lookup: CDR1 SQVTM, CDR2 ANQGSEA. This CDR3 contains 13 residues. Sequencing was performed with immunoSEQ multiplex PCR; in TCRdb, only in-frame clones are kept and a portion is missing. In the table there are just over 95,000 clones, less than 90% of which are singletons. The material was peripheral blood, obtained on day 0 of AZD1222 vaccination. This chain connects TRBV29-1 to TRBJ2-5; possible D gene TRBD2, 5 bases. This sequence originates from an adult in good health. In DNA form, the CDR3 reads TGCAGCGTTGAACGGACTGCTCTCCGGACCCAGTACTTC. Translation: CSVERTALRTQYF. The full variable domain, with the rest looked up from reference TRBV29-1 and TRBJ2-5, is SAVISQKPSRDICQRGTSLTIQCQVDSQVTMMFWYRQQPGQSLTLIATANQGSEATYESGFVIDKFPISRPNLTFSTLTVSNMSPEDSSIYLCSVERTALRTQYFGPGTRLLVL.